Each of the 12 T cell receptor beta chains below was sequenced from the same sample in a study of cytomegalovirus exposure and HLA in healthy donors. Clones were sequenced by immunoSEQ multiplex PCR, and TCRdb holds only the in-frame ones, with some missing. In the table there are about 220,000 clones, about nine tenths of which are singletons. Sequenced sample: PBMCs. The receptors stem from a woman between 18 and 29 years old in good health and CMV-seronegative.

This clone has just a few counts. This chain uses TRBV7-6 with TRBJ2-1, with a possible D match to TRBD2 (5 bases). The V end lost 5 bases, the J end lost 6 bases, and 14 bases lay between the germline ends. CDR3 length: 14 amino acids. Germline-derived CDR1 and CDR2 are SGHVS and FNYEAQ. The CDR3 region is CASSPSGSLNEQFF. As DNA, the CDR3 is TGTGCCAGCAGCCCAAGCGGAAGCCTCAATGAGCAGTTCTTC.

This sequence joins TRBV6-6 and TRBJ2-7; 7 bases are a match to TRBD2. CDR3 length equals 16 residues. Losses at the gene ends were 6 bases for V and 4 bases for J; bases not matched to a gene: 15. The germline V gene encodes CDR1 MNHNY and CDR2 SVGAGI (reference sequence). Here the CDR3 reads CASSRGGVGGFYEQYF. As DNA, the CDR3 is TGTGCCAGCAGCCGTGGGGGGGTCGGGGGTTTTTACGAGCAGTACTTC.

V gene TRBV15 combines with J gene TRBJ2-1, with TRBD2 identical over 8 bases. Germline V lookup: CDR1 LNHNV, CDR2 YYDKDF (reference sequence). V was clipped by 0 bases and J by 7 bases; unmatched bases: 5. The CDR3 consists of 15 residues. The CDR3 DNA reads TGTGCCACCAGCAGAGAAACGGGACTAGTTAATGAGCAGTTCTTC. It is translated as CATSRETGLVNEQFF. The full variable domain, its missing parts supplied by reference TRBV15 and TRBJ2-1, is DAMVIQNPRYQVTQFGKPVTLSCSQTLNHNVMYWYQQKSSQAPKLLFHYYDKDFNNEADTPDNFQSRRPNTSFCFLDIRSPGLGDTAMYLCATSRETGLVNEQFFGPGTRLTVL.

The rearrangement joins TRBV19 to TRBJ2-7; 11 positions match TRBD2. The V gene end was trimmed by 7 bases and the J gene end by 6 bases; junction bases not matched to a gene: 14. The germline CDR1 and CDR2 sequences are LNHDA and SQIVND (reference sequence). The CDR3 runs to 16 residues. CDR3 sequence: CASKAVAGGPRGEQYF. The CDR3 DNA reads TGTGCCAGTAAAGCCGTAGCGGGAGGGCCTAGGGGCGAGCAGTACTTC.

As concerns this clone: One end of the junction does not line up with germline, which may come from a read error. The J gene is TRBJ1-1, the V gene TRBV4-2, with 8 bases matching TRBD1. This CDR3 region has 17 residues. Germline V gene sequence: CDR1 LGHNA, CDR2 YNFKEQ. The CDR3 loop reads CASTQIPGTGKDTEAFF. CDR3 coding DNA: TGTGCCAGCACCCAAATTCCCGGGACAGGTAAGGACACTGAAGCTTTCTTT.

The chain is built from TRBV6-1 and TRBJ2-1; 11 bases map to TRBD1. Germline CDR1 reads MNHNS; CDR2 reads SASEGT. The CDR3 spans 13 residues. With V trimmed by 11 bases and J by 5 bases, 5 bases remained unmatched. The CDR3: CAGQGALDNEQFF. CDR3 nucleotide sequence: TGTGCCGGACAGGGGGCTTTGGACAATGAGCAGTTCTTC.

The chain combines TRBV25-1 with TRBJ2-3, with no clear D. The CDR3 runs to 13 residues. Trimming removed 3 bases from V and 0 bases from J, with 4 bases in between. Germline-derived CDR1 and CDR2 are MGHDK and SYGVNS. The CDR3 DNA sequence: TGTGCCAGCAGTGAGTATAGCACAGATACGCAGTATTTT. Its protein product is CASSEYSTDTQYF.

This chain connects TRBV28 to TRBJ2-5, with 7 bases aligning to TRBD1. Germline CDR1 MDHEN, CDR2 SYDVKM. The CDR3 runs to 15 residues. Trimming took 4 bases from V and 0 from J; bases not matched to a gene: 5. The CDR3 DNA sequence: TGTGCCAGCAGTTCTCAGGGACAGTACCAAGAGACCCAGTACTTC. Its translation is CASSSQGQYQETQYF.

V is TRBV28 and J is TRBJ1-5, with 8 bases aligning to TRBD1. V shed 5 bases, J shed 5 bases, and the junction held 8 bases outside the gene matches. From germline, CDR1 is MDHEN and CDR2 SYDVKM. The CDR3 length is 15 residues. In DNA form, the CDR3 reads TGTGCCAGCAGTCCATCAGGGGGCGGGCATCAGCCCCAGCATTTT. Encoded protein: CASSPSGGGHQPQHF.

This rearrangement joins TRBV27 to TRBJ1-2; weak D call: TRBD1 (6 bases). This CDR3 region has 13 residues. V lost 5 bases to trimming and J lost 5 bases, with 12 bases between them. Germline V gene sequence: CDR1 MNHEY, CDR2 SMNVEV (reference sequence). This chain's CDR3 is CASSARTAYGYTF. The DNA of the CDR3 is TGTGCCAGCAGTGCTCGGACAGCGTATGGCTACACCTTC.

This clone was found once. The J gene is TRBJ1-6, the V gene TRBV27; possibly TRBD1 for D (5 bases). CDR1 and CDR2 from the germline V gene are MNHEY and SMNVEV (reference sequence). Trimming pared 2 bases from V and 5 bases from J, leaving 7 bases between. The CDR3 runs 14 residues. The CDR3 is CASSLGGDNSPLHF. Here the CDR3 DNA reads TGTGCCAGCAGTTTAGGGGGGGATAATTCACCCCTCCACTTT.

The chain combines TRBV27 with TRBJ2-5; D is possibly TRBD2 (6 bases). V dropped 4 bases and J dropped 4 bases, with 13 bases sitting between them. The CDR3 has 14 residues. Germline-derived CDR1 and CDR2 are MNHEY and SMNVEV (reference sequence). DNA for the CDR3: TGTGCCAGCAGTTATCTGGGGACTTCAGAGACCCAGTACTTC. As protein: CASSYLGTSETQYF.